The 17 T cell receptor beta chains listed next were all sequenced from one sample in a study of OX40 agonist ivuxolimab in advanced cancers. Assay used: immunoSEQ multiplex PCR; TCRdb lists only in-frame clones, some missing. The sample has approximately 6,900 clones, 65% to 75% seen once. Sequencing used CD4+ or CD8+ T cells sorted from blood, obtained in a trial of the OX40 agonist ivuxolimab. These receptors came from an adult with an advanced solid tumor such as melanoma, head and neck, liver or kidney cancer.

The chain carries TRBV30 and TRBJ1-5, with D possibly being TRBD1 (5 bases). V was pared by 5 bases and J by 0 bases, with 11 bases between. The CDR3 consists of 14 residues. Germline lookup yields CDR1 GTSNPN and CDR2 SVGIG (reference sequence). As DNA, the CDR3 is TGTGCCTGGGGAAGACAGTATAGCAATCAGCCCCAGCATTTT. This codes for CAWGRQYSNQPQHF.

The chain links TRBV4-1 to TRBJ2-1; no reliable D call. CDR1 is MGHRA and CDR2 is YSYEKL in the germline V gene. The V end lost 1 base, the J end lost 6 bases, and 7 bases lay between the germline ends. The CDR3 contains 13 residues. The CDR3 coding sequence is TGCGCCAGCAGCCAAGGGCTCGGCAATGAGCAGTTCTTC. Translating it yields CASSQGLGNEQFF.

The chain combines TRBV5-5 with TRBJ1-5, with D unclear. The V end was cut by 4 bases, the J end by 7 bases, with 9 bases between. The CDR3 totals 12 residues. Germline V gives CDR1 SGHKS, CDR2 YYEKEE (reference sequence). The CDR3 DNA sequence: TGTGCCAGCAGCCACCAAGGCCAGCCCCAGCATTTT. Translated, it gives CASSHQGQPQHF.

This clone was counted once. The same CDR3 can be traced to other DNA sequences in this sample. The chain combines TRBV7-6 with TRBJ2-7; TRBD1 matches 7 bases. The CDR3 is 14 amino acids. Trimming took 1 base from V and 4 from J; bases not matched to a gene: 4. The germline gives CDR1 SGHVS, CDR2 FNYEAQ. CDR3 coding DNA: TGTGCCAGCAGCTTAGGGACAGGACGGTACGAGCAGTACTTC. Encoded protein: CASSLGTGRYEQYF.

The chain uses TRBV4-3 and TRBJ2-3; possibly TRBD2 for D (6 bases). Between the trimmed V and J ends, which lost 6 bases and 2 bases, there was a span of 9 bases. The CDR3 length is 13 residues. Germline assignment: CDR1 LGHNA and CDR2 YSLEER. CDR3: CASRGGYTDTQYF. In DNA, the CDR3 is TGCGCCAGCAGGGGAGGATACACAGATACGCAGTATTTT.

The chain is built from TRBV19 and TRBJ1-5; a possible D gene is TRBD1 (6 bases). Trimming pared 5 bases from V and 3 bases from J, leaving 14 bases between. CDR3 length: 15 amino acids. Germline lookup yields CDR1 LNHDA and CDR2 SQIVND (reference sequence). CDR3 nucleotide sequence: TGTGCCAGTAGTGCCCGGGACAAAGTCAATCAGCCCCAGCATTTT. It encodes CASSARDKVNQPQHF.

This rearrangement joins TRBV6-4 to TRBJ2-5; D is uncertain. CDR1 and CDR2 from the germline V gene are MRHNA and SNTAGT. The CDR3 extends over 15 amino acids. Trimming cost V 3 bases and J 2 bases, with 13 bases left between them. The CDR3 sequence is CASSERADPQETQYF. The CDR3 region has the DNA TGTGCCAGCAGTGAACGGGCAGACCCACAAGAGACCCAGTACTTC.

This chain uses TRBV6-6 with TRBJ2-7; D may correspond to TRBD1 or TRBD2 (5 bases each). Germline V CDR1 and CDR2: MNHNY, SVGAGI (reference sequence). CDR3 length: 15 amino acids. Trimming removed 0 bases from V and 0 bases from J, with 9 bases in between. CDR3 nucleotide sequence: TGTGCCAGCAGTTACTCGGGGGTAATCTCCTACGAGCAGTACTTC. Its protein product is CASSYSGVISYEQYF.

The V call is TRBV27, the J call TRBJ2-5, with no clear D. Trimming left V 2 bases short and J 5 bases short, with 12 bases between. The CDR3 spans 14 residues. Looked up from germline, CDR1 is MNHEY and CDR2 is SMNVEV (reference sequence). CDR3 DNA sequence: TGTGCCAGCAGTTTAACCAACCTCGGGGAGACCCAGTACTTC. It specifies CASSLTNLGETQYF.

The genes are TRBV29-1 and TRBJ1-2; D is possibly TRBD1 (5 bases). V was clipped by 3 bases and J by 3 bases, with 11 bases between them. The CDR3 loop spans 13 amino acids. Germline V gene lookup returns CDR1 SQVTM and CDR2 ANQGSEA. The CDR3 nucleotides are TGCAGCGTTGAGTTGGACACCTACTATGGCTACACCTTC. Translating it yields CSVELDTYYGYTF.

The CDR3 sequence: CASSLGGLDDTQYF. CDR3 coding DNA: TGTGCCAGCAGCTTGGGGGGATTGGACGATACGCAGTATTTT. This chain uses TRBV5-4 with TRBJ2-3; D call uncertain. The germline CDR1 and CDR2 sequences are SGHNT and YYREEE (reference sequence). V was trimmed by 0 bases and J by 6 bases, leaving 11 bases between them. CDR3 length: 14 amino acids.

The rearrangement joins TRBV2 to TRBJ1-2; 8 positions agree with TRBD1. V gave up 6 bases and J gave up 4 bases; unmatched junction bases: 10. The CDR3 loop spans 15 amino acids. Looked up from germline, CDR1 is SNHLY and CDR2 is FYNNEI. CDR3 amino acids: CASRWGQEILYGYTF. The CDR3 DNA follows: TGTGCCAGCAGATGGGGACAGGAAATTCTCTATGGCTACACCTTC.

V and J are TRBV4-3 and TRBJ1-2; a weak D match, TRBD1 (6 bases). Trimming took 1 base from V and 2 from J, leaving 20 bases between them. The CDR3 contains 18 residues. CDR1 is LGHNA, CDR2 YSLEER, per germline. CDR3 protein: CASSQATGMSLGNYGYTF. CDR3 DNA sequence: TGCGCCAGCAGCCAAGCTACAGGGATGAGTTTAGGCAACTATGGCTACACCTTC.

CDR3 DNA sequence: TGTGCCAGCAGCTTGGCTCGGACAGGGAAGGAAAAACTGTTTTTT. Amino acid sequence: CASSLARTGKEKLFF. This chain uses TRBV5-6 with TRBJ1-4; 8 nucleotides align to TRBD1. V lost 0 bases, J lost 8 bases, and 6 bases stayed unmatched. The CDR3 covers 15 residues. CDR1 SGHDT and CDR2 YYEEEE come from the germline V gene.

This clone was seen more than once but under ten times. V and J are TRBV7-9 and TRBJ2-7; D gene uncertain. The germline V gene has CDR1 SEHNR and CDR2 FQNEAQ (reference sequence). The CDR3 is 14 residues long. Deletions cut 1 base from V and 3 bases from J, with 10 bases between. The chain's CDR3 is CASSLETVRYEQYF. CDR3 DNA: TGTGCCAGCAGCTTAGAAACAGTCCGCTACGAGCAGTACTTC.

This chain uses TRBV9 with TRBJ2-3, with 10 nucleotides matching TRBD2. V dropped 3 bases and J dropped 4; count of bases not matched to a gene: 2. Germline V CDR1 and CDR2: SGDLS, YYNGEE. This CDR3 is 14 amino acids long. The CDR3 spells CASSASGRADTQYF. The DNA of the CDR3 is TGTGCCAGCAGCGCTAGCGGGAGAGCAGATACGCAGTATTTT. The whole variable domain, filled in from reference TRBV9 and TRBJ2-3, reads DSGVTQTPKHLITATGQRVTLRCSPRSGDLSVYWYQQSLDQGLQFLIQYYNGEERAKGNILERFSAQQFPDLHSELNLSSLELGDSALYFCASSASGRADTQYFGPGTRLTVL.

In this sample, this clone turned up once. The chain uses TRBV30 and TRBJ1-1; no clear D gene. The CDR3 spans 14 residues. The V gene lost 4 bases and the J gene lost 0 bases, with 12 bases spanning the gap. Germline CDR1 GTSNPN, CDR2 SVGIG (reference sequence). The CDR3 bases are TGTGCCTGGAAGAGGATCGGATTGAACACTGAAGCTTTCTTT. It yields the protein CAWKRIGLNTEAFF.